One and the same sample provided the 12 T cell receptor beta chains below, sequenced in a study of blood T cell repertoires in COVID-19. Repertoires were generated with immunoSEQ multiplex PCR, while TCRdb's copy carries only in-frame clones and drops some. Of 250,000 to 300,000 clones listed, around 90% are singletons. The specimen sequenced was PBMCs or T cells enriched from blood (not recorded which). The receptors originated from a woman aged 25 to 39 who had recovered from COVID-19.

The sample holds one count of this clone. The CDR3: CASSQVQSYEQYF. CDR3 DNA: TGCGCCAGCAGCCAAGTTCAATCCTACGAGCAGTACTTC. The rearrangement joins TRBV4-1 to TRBJ2-7; D not resolved. V lost 1 base and J lost 1, with 5 bases in between. This CDR3 contains 13 residues. Germline-derived CDR1 and CDR2 are MGHRA and YSYEKL.

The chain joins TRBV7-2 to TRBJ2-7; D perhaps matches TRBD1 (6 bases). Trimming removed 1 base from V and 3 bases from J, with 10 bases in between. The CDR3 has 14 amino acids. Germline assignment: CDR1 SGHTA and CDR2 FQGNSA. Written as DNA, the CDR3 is TGTGCCAGCAGCTTAGATTTGGACAGCTACGAGCAGTACTTC. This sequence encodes CASSLDLDSYEQYF. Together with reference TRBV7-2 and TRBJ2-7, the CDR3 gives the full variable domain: GAGVSQSPSNKVTEKGKDVELRCDPISGHTALYWYRQSLGQGLEFLIYFQGNSAPDKSGLPSDRFSAERTGGSVSTLTIQRTQQEDSAVYLCASSLDLDSYEQYFGPGTRLTVT.

The CDR3 DNA reads TGCGCCAGCAGCGCTCGGTTCACCGGGGAGCTGTTTTTT. This gives the protein CASSARFTGELFF. V and J are TRBV5-1 and TRBJ2-2; D is uncertain. CDR1 is SGHRS and CDR2 is YFSETQ in the germline V gene. Trimming pared 4 bases from V and 4 bases from J, leaving 8 bases between. This CDR3 is 13 amino acids long.

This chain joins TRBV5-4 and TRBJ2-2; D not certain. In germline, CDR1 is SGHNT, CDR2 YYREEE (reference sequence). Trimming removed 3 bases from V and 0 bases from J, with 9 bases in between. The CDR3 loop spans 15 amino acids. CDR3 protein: CASSSSVANTGELFF. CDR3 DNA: TGTGCCAGCAGCTCGAGTGTCGCGAACACCGGGGAGCTGTTTTTT.

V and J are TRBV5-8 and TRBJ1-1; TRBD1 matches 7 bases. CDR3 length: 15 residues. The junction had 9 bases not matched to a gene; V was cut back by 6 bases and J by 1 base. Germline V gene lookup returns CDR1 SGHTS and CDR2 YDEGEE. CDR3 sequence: CASTIKGAANTEAFF. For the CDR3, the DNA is TGTGCCAGCACCATCAAGGGGGCGGCGAACACTGAAGCTTTCTTT. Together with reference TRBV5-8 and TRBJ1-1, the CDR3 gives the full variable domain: EAGVTQSPTHLIKTRGQQATLRCSPISGHTSVYWYQQALGLGLQFLLWYDEGEERNRGNFPPRFSGRQFPNYSSELNVNALELEDSALYLCASTIKGAANTEAFFGQGTRLTVV.

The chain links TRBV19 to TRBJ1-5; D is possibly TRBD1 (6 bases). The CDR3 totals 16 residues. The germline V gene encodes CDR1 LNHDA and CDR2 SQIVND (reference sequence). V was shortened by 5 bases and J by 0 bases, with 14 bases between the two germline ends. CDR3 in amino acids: CASSSTRQVSNQPQHF. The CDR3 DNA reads TGTGCCAGTAGTTCCACCCGACAGGTTAGCAATCAGCCCCAGCATTTT.

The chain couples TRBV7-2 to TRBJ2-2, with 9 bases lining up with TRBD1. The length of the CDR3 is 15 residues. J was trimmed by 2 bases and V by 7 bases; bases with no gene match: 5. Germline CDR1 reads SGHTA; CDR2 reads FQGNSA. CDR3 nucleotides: TGTGCCAGCAACCGGGACAGGGCCAACACCGGGGAGCTGTTTTTT. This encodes CASNRDRANTGELFF.

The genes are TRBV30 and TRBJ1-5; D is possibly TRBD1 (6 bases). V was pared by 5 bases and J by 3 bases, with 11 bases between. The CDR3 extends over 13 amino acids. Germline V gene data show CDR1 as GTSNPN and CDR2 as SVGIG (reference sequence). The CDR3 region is CAWEGGNNQPQHF. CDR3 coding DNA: TGTGCCTGGGAAGGGGGAAACAATCAGCCCCAGCATTTT.

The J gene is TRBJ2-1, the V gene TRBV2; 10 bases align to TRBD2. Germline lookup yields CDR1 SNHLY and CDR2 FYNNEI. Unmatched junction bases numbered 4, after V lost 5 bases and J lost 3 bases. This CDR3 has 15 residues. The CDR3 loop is CASSTRLAGYNEQFF. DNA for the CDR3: TGTGCCAGCAGTACCCGACTAGCGGGCTACAATGAGCAGTTCTTC.

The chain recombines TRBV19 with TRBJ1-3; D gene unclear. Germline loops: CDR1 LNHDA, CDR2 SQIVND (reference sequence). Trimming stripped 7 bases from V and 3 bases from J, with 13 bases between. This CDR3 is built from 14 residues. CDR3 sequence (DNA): TGTGCCAGTACCCCTCAGGTGGTTGGAAACACCATATATTTT. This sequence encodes CASTPQVVGNTIYF.

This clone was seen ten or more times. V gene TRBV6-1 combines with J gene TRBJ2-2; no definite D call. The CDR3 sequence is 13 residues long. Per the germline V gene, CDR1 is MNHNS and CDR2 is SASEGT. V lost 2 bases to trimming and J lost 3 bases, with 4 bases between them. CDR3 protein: CASSEQDTGELFF. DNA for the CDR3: TGTGCCAGCAGTGAACAGGACACCGGGGAGCTGTTTTTT.

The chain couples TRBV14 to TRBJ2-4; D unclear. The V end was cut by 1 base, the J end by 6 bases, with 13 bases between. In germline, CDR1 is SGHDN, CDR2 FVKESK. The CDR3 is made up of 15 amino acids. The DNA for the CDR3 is TGTGCCAGCAGCCAAGGTCGCACAGTAAGAAACATTCAGTACTTC. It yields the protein CASSQGRTVRNIQYF.